The 6 T cell receptor beta chains given below trace back to one sample, sequenced in a study of blood T cells in healthy people across ages. Through a sample-barcoded 5' primer and a J-beta primer mix, a second PCR was run for roughly 7 to 12 cycles. TCRdb redid the calling of the 5' RACE reads with MiXCR, one entry per CDR3 protein. The sample consists of hundreds of thousands of distinct CDR3 sequences, roughly 35% of them appearing once. Sequenced sample: blood. These receptors came from a man younger than 35 in good health.

The chain employs TRBV9 and TRBJ2-1, with 8 bases identical to TRBD2. Per the germline V gene, CDR1 is SGDLS and CDR2 is YYNGEE. V trimming: 2 bases; J trimming: 1 base; junction bases outside the gene matches: 8. This CDR3 is 17 amino acids long. In DNA form, the CDR3 reads TGTGCCAGCAGCGTGGGACGAGCGGGGGAGTCCTACAATGAGCAGTTCTTC. This encodes CASSVGRAGESYNEQFF.

As DNA, the CDR3 is TGTGCCAGCAGCGCGACAGATAATAGCAATCAGCCCCAGCATTTT. It is translated as CASSATDNSNQPQHF. The V and J genes are TRBV4-2 and TRBJ1-5; D is possibly TRBD1 (5 bases). This CDR3 has 15 amino acids. Trimming cost V 5 bases and J 0 bases, with 11 bases left between them. Germline V gives CDR1 LGHNA, CDR2 YNFKEQ.

About this clonotype: This may be a read error: a much more frequent sequence differs by one nucleotide. The J gene is TRBJ2-3, the V gene TRBV12-3 or TRBV12-4, with a tentative D call TRBD2 (6 bases). This CDR3 contains 14 residues. V was cut by 6 bases and J by 4 bases, with 14 bases left in between. This CDR3 reads CASRLTSFADTQYF. The CDR3 nucleotides are TGTGCCAGCAGGCTCACTAGCTTCGCAGATACGCAGTATTTT.

This clonotype came up many times. V and J are TRBV12-3 or TRBV12-4 and TRBJ2-3; TRBD1 aligns across 7 bases. This CDR3 has 15 residues. With V trimmed by 5 bases and J by 2 bases, 7 bases remained unmatched. CDR3 region: CASSLTGAFTDTQYF. CDR3 nucleotide sequence: TGTGCCAGCAGTCTAACAGGGGCCTTCACAGATACGCAGTATTTT.

This clonotype was observed a handful of times. This chain connects TRBV5-1 to TRBJ2-5; 8 bases fit TRBD2. V was pared by 4 bases and J by 11 bases, with 19 bases of the junction left unmatched. The germline V gene has CDR1 SGHRS and CDR2 YFSETQ. This CDR3 spans 16 amino acids. The CDR3 region is CASSQSSVAGTNEQYF. DNA of the CDR3: TGCGCCAGCAGCCAATCTTCGGTAGCGGGGACGAATGAGCAGTACTTC.

The chain links TRBV2 to TRBJ1-6; 8 bases align to TRBD1. V shed 2 bases, J shed 8 bases, and the junction held 5 bases outside the gene matches. CDR1 and CDR2 (germline): SNHLY, FYNNEI. The CDR3 loop spans 15 amino acids. CDR3 loop: CASSEWTGSDSPLHF. The DNA of the CDR3 is TGTGCCAGCAGTGAATGGACAGGGTCGGATTCACCCCTCCACTTT.